This T cell receptor (beta chain) was profiled in a study of T cells in Graves' hyperthyroidism and ophthalmopathy. Whole-study context: Blood was drawn when the patient was first diagnosed and still untreated.

Researchers took RNA transcripts and amplified the TCR beta CDR3 regions from them. When the TCR CDR3 underwent first-round RT-PCR, the HTBI primer set was used. From the multiplex PCR reads, TCRdb called clonotypes with MiXCR, one entry per CDR3 protein. The sample shows hundreds of thousands of distinct CDR3 sequences, 12% to 15% of them seen only once. The study's findings and limits: Ophthalmopathy could be told apart from stable hyperthyroidism with a 13 V-J model.

This clonotype was seen once. Antigen specificity is unknown. The CDR3 extends over 18 amino acids. V lost 6 bases to trimming and J lost 0 bases; unmatched junction nucleotides: 10. Germline CDR1 ENHRY, CDR2 SYGVKD. This TCR came from a woman under 30 with Graves' hyperthyroidism. V and J are TRBV10-3 and TRBJ2-6; TRBD1 agrees at 8 bases. Sequences were obtained from blood. CDR3 loop: CAIRTRTGIGSGANVLTF. The CDR3, as DNA: TGTGCCATCAGAACTCGGACAGGGATCGGCTCTGGGGCCAACGTCCTGACTTTC.